These T cell receptor beta chains were read from a single sample in a study of cytomegalovirus exposure and HLA in healthy donors. TCRdb's table, derived via immunoSEQ multiplex PCR, lists solely in-frame clones and lacks some. The table records roughly 300,000 clones, 86% of them present only once. Sequencing input: PBMCs. These receptors originate from a young woman in good health and CMV-seronegative. Both conserved end residues are part of each CDR3. The D gene is left open where the match is weak. Expanded clones get a size class; other rows say once, few or many, or leave the size out.

len: 13
abundance: -
v_gene: TRBV29-1
j_gene: TRBJ1-1
d_gene: -
CDR3aa: CSVEYRMNTEAFF
CDR3nt: TGCAGCGTTGAGTACAGGATGAACACTGAAGCTTTCTTT

len: 15
abundance: once
v_gene: TRBV5-1
j_gene: TRBJ2-7
d_gene: TRBD1
CDR3aa: CASSLALGQGYEQYF
CDR3nt: TGCGCCAGCAGCTTGGCCTTGGGACAGGGCTACGAGCAGTACTTC

len: 13
abundance: -
v_gene: TRBV28
j_gene: TRBJ2-2
d_gene: TRBD2
CDR3aa: CAIQREVTGELFF
CDR3nt: TGTGCCATCCAGCGGGAGGTCACCGGGGAGCTGTTTTTT

len: 15
abundance: -
v_gene: TRBV18
j_gene: TRBJ2-7
d_gene: -
CDR3aa: CASSPGGQGVDEQYF
CDR3nt: TGTGCCAGCTCACCAGGAGGGCAGGGAGTCGACGAGCAGTACTTC

len: 15
abundance: -
v_gene: TRBV4-1
j_gene: TRBJ2-3
d_gene: -
CDR3aa: CASGSYSGFGDTQYF
CDR3nt: TGCGCCAGCGGGTCCTACTCAGGGTTTGGAGATACGCAGTATTTT

len: 14
abundance: -
v_gene: TRBV4-3
j_gene: TRBJ2-5
d_gene: -
CDR3aa: CASSQDLSVETQYF
CDR3nt: TGCGCCAGCAGCCAAGATCTTTCAGTCGAGACCCAGTACTTC

len: 14
abundance: -
v_gene: TRBV4-2
j_gene: TRBJ1-2
d_gene: -
CDR3aa: CASSQDLGGYGYTF
CDR3nt: TGTGCCAGCAGCCAAGATCTAGGGGGCTATGGCTACACCTTC

len: 15
abundance: -
v_gene: TRBV9
j_gene: TRBJ2-1
d_gene: TRBD2
CDR3aa: CASSVGLAGNNEQFF
CDR3nt: TGTGCCAGCAGCGTAGGACTAGCGGGGAACAATGAGCAGTTCTTC

len: 17
abundance: -
v_gene: TRBV4-3
j_gene: TRBJ2-7
d_gene: TRBD1
CDR3aa: CASSQDRGTGGSYEQYF
CDR3nt: TGCGCCAGCAGCCAAGATCGCGGGACAGGGGGTTCCTACGAGCAGTACTTC

len: 13
abundance: -
v_gene: TRBV5-4
j_gene: TRBJ1-4
d_gene: -
CDR3aa: CASKAAANEKLFF
CDR3nt: TGTGCCAGCAAGGCCGCGGCTAATGAAAAACTGTTTTTT

len: 16
abundance: few
v_gene: TRBV9
j_gene: TRBJ1-1
d_gene: -
CDR3aa: CASSVDSPSLRPEAFF
CDR3nt: TGTGCCAGCAGCGTAGATTCCCCTTCCCTCAGGCCTGAAGCTTTCTTT

len: 14
abundance: -
v_gene: TRBV7-9
j_gene: TRBJ1-5
d_gene: -
CDR3aa: CASSTGPSNQPQHF
CDR3nt: TGTGCCAGCTCAACAGGGCCTAGCAATCAGCCCCAGCATTTT

len: 17
abundance: -
v_gene: TRBV2
j_gene: TRBJ2-7
d_gene: TRBD2
CDR3aa: CASSVSLTSGGSYEQYF
CDR3nt: TGTGCCAGCAGCGTATCCTTGACTAGCGGGGGCTCCTACGAGCAGTACTTC

len: 14
abundance: -
v_gene: TRBV9
j_gene: TRBJ2-2
d_gene: -
CDR3aa: CASSPAGPLRELFF
CDR3nt: TGTGCCAGCAGCCCCGCGGGGCCGCTCCGGGAGCTGTTTTTT

len: 16
abundance: -
v_gene: TRBV15
j_gene: TRBJ2-3
d_gene: TRBD2
CDR3aa: CATSRVLSGSTDTQYF
CDR3nt: TGTGCCACCAGCAGAGTCTTGAGCGGGAGTACAGATACGCAGTATTTT

len: 16
abundance: -
v_gene: TRBV15
j_gene: TRBJ2-1
d_gene: TRBD2
CDR3aa: CATSRERLAPYNEQFF
CDR3nt: TGTGCCACCAGCAGAGAAAGACTAGCGCCTTACAATGAGCAGTTCTTC

len: 15
abundance: -
v_gene: TRBV27
j_gene: TRBJ2-3
d_gene: -
CDR3aa: CASSFGLAPGDTQYF
CDR3nt: TGTGCCAGCAGTTTTGGCCTAGCGCCAGGAGATACGCAGTATTTT

len: 14
abundance: -
v_gene: TRBV5-1
j_gene: TRBJ2-1
d_gene: TRBD2
CDR3aa: CASSLTSGHNEQFF
CDR3nt: TGCGCCAGCAGCTTGACTAGCGGGCACAATGAGCAGTTCTTC

len: 15
abundance: -
v_gene: TRBV7-8
j_gene: TRBJ1-5
d_gene: -
CDR3aa: CASSSRGYSNQPQHF
CDR3nt: TGTGCCAGCAGCTCGAGGGGGTACAGCAATCAGCCCCAGCATTTT

len: 14
abundance: -
v_gene: TRBV7-8
j_gene: TRBJ2-1
d_gene: TRBD2
CDR3aa: CASSLWRLAGNPFF
CDR3nt: TGTGCCAGCAGCTTATGGCGACTAGCGGGAAATCCGTTCTTC

len: 16
abundance: -
v_gene: TRBV28
j_gene: TRBJ2-3
d_gene: TRBD2
CDR3aa: CASSLASSGTSDTQYF
CDR3nt: TGTGCCAGCAGTTTGGCGTCTAGCGGGACTTCAGATACGCAGTATTTT

len: 15
abundance: -
v_gene: TRBV28
j_gene: TRBJ2-7
d_gene: -
CDR3aa: CASSPNHIISYEQYF
CDR3nt: TGTGCCAGCAGCCCAAATCACATCATCTCCTACGAGCAGTACTTC

len: 17
abundance: -
v_gene: TRBV6-7
j_gene: TRBJ2-5
d_gene: TRBD1
CDR3aa: CASSASGTGDFQETQYF
CDR3nt: TGTGCCAGCAGTGCATCCGGGACAGGAGATTTCCAAGAGACCCAGTACTTC

len: 15
abundance: -
v_gene: TRBV6-6
j_gene: TRBJ2-3
d_gene: -
CDR3aa: CASSYGGTSTDTQYF
CDR3nt: TGTGCCAGCAGTTACGGCGGAACTAGCACAGATACGCAGTATTTT

len: 11
abundance: -
v_gene: TRBV19
j_gene: TRBJ2-1
d_gene: -
CDR3aa: CASTRYNEQFF
CDR3nt: TGTGCCAGTACCCGTTACAATGAGCAGTTCTTC

len: 13
abundance: once
v_gene: TRBV28
j_gene: TRBJ1-2
d_gene: -
CDR3aa: CASTVMAGERYTF
CDR3nt: TGTGCCAGCACCGTAATGGCAGGTGAACGCTACACCTTC

len: 16
abundance: -
v_gene: TRBV4-2
j_gene: TRBJ2-2
d_gene: TRBD2
CDR3aa: CASSQAAGGPAGELFF
CDR3nt: TGTGCCAGCAGCCAAGCGGCGGGAGGGCCGGCCGGGGAGCTGTTTTTT

len: 14
abundance: -
v_gene: TRBV11-1
j_gene: TRBJ2-7
d_gene: -
CDR3aa: CASSLVEKPYEQYF
CDR3nt: TGTGCCAGCAGCTTAGTTGAGAAACCCTACGAGCAGTACTTC

len: 19
abundance: -
v_gene: TRBV5-1
j_gene: TRBJ2-3
d_gene: TRBD2
CDR3aa: CASSDWGRGSGSRTDTQYF
CDR3nt: TGCGCCAGCAGCGATTGGGGTCGTGGTAGCGGGAGTAGGACAGATACGCAGTATTTT

len: 16
abundance: -
v_gene: TRBV6-5
j_gene: TRBJ2-1
d_gene: TRBD1
CDR3aa: CASSYRTGVPYNEQFF
CDR3nt: TGTGCCAGCAGTTACAGGACAGGGGTGCCCTACAATGAGCAGTTCTTC

len: 13
abundance: -
v_gene: TRBV29-1
j_gene: TRBJ2-2
d_gene: -
CDR3aa: CSVDFAGTGELFF
CDR3nt: TGCAGCGTTGATTTTGCGGGCACCGGGGAGCTGTTTTTT

len: 14
abundance: few
v_gene: TRBV30
j_gene: TRBJ2-7
d_gene: TRBD1
CDR3aa: CAWSPGTATYEQYF
CDR3nt: TGTGCCTGGAGCCCCGGGACAGCAACCTACGAGCAGTACTTC

len: 12
abundance: -
v_gene: TRBV7-2
j_gene: TRBJ2-1
d_gene: -
CDR3aa: CASSLTGLEQFF
CDR3nt: TGTGCCAGCAGCCTGACTGGATTGGAGCAGTTCTTC

len: 15
abundance: -
v_gene: TRBV7-9
j_gene: TRBJ2-7
d_gene: -
CDR3aa: CASSLAWQVSYEQYF
CDR3nt: TGTGCCAGCAGCTTAGCGTGGCAGGTTTCCTACGAGCAGTACTTC

len: 13
abundance: few
v_gene: TRBV18
j_gene: TRBJ1-3
d_gene: -
CDR3aa: CASSPPGRDTIYF
CDR3nt: TGTGCCAGCTCACCCCCAGGGAGGGACACCATATATTTT

len: 13
abundance: few
v_gene: TRBV18
j_gene: TRBJ2-5
d_gene: -
CDR3aa: CASSDIREETQYF
CDR3nt: TGTGCCAGCTCGGATATCCGGGAAGAGACCCAGTACTTC

len: 12
abundance: -
v_gene: TRBV7-9
j_gene: TRBJ1-5
d_gene: -
CDR3aa: CASSRPGQPQHF
CDR3nt: TGTGCCAGCAGCCGCCCGGGACAGCCCCAGCATTTT

len: 15
abundance: -
v_gene: TRBV4-3
j_gene: TRBJ2-1
d_gene: -
CDR3aa: CASSQTRQTDNEQFF
CDR3nt: TGCGCCAGCAGCCAAACCCGACAGACCGACAATGAGCAGTTCTTC

len: 13
abundance: -
v_gene: TRBV6-4
j_gene: TRBJ2-1
d_gene: -
CDR3aa: CASSDRLLGEQFF
CDR3nt: TGTGCCAGCAGTGACCGCTTACTCGGTGAGCAGTTCTTC

len: 17
abundance: -
v_gene: TRBV4-3
j_gene: TRBJ2-6
d_gene: -
CDR3aa: CASSQDRQLSGANVLTF
CDR3nt: TGCGCCAGCAGCCAAGACCGACAGCTCTCTGGGGCCAACGTCCTGACTTTC

len: 14
abundance: -
v_gene: TRBV6-5
j_gene: TRBJ1-5
d_gene: TRBD1
CDR3aa: CASSRQGNNQPQHF
CDR3nt: TGTGCCAGCAGTCGACAGGGGAACAATCAGCCCCAGCATTTT